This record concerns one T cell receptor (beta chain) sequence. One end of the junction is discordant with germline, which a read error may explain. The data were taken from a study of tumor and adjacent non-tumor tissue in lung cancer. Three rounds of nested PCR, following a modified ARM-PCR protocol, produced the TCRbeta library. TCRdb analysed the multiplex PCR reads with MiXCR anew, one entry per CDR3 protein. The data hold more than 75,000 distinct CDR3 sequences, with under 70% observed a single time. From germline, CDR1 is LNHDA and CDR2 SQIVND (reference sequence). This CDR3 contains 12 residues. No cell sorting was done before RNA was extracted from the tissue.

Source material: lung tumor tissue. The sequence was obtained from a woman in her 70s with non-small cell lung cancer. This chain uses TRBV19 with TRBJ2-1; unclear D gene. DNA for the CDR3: TGTGACAGTACCCTGACTTACAATGAGCAGTTCTTC. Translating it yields CDSTLTYNEQFF.